This T cell receptor beta chain was profiled in a study of blood T cell repertoires in COVID-19. Study context: Specimens from acute and convalescent COVID-19 originated in the United States, Italy and Spain.

This CDR3 contains 13 residues. The V gene lost 6 bases and the J gene lost 6 bases, with 14 bases spanning the gap. CDR1 and CDR2 from the germline V gene are LNHDA and SQIVND (reference sequence). In the source study's methods: How many nucleated cells were present was estimated from reference gene primer amplification. This table comes from immunoSEQ multiplex PCR, and its TCRdb copy is limited to in-frame clones, with some not included. The V and J calls and clone size are taken from that table; D and trimming were inferred from the DNA. The sample includes 150,000 to 200,000 clones, approximately 90% of them seen just once.

The rearrangement uses TRBV19 and TRBJ1-2; D not resolved. The sequencing sample was made of peripheral blood. This TCR was sampled from a human donor in a cohort sampled during active COVID-19. CDR3 in amino acids: CASRTTFKNGYTF. CDR3 DNA: TGTGCCAGTAGGACAACATTCAAGAATGGCTACACCTTC.